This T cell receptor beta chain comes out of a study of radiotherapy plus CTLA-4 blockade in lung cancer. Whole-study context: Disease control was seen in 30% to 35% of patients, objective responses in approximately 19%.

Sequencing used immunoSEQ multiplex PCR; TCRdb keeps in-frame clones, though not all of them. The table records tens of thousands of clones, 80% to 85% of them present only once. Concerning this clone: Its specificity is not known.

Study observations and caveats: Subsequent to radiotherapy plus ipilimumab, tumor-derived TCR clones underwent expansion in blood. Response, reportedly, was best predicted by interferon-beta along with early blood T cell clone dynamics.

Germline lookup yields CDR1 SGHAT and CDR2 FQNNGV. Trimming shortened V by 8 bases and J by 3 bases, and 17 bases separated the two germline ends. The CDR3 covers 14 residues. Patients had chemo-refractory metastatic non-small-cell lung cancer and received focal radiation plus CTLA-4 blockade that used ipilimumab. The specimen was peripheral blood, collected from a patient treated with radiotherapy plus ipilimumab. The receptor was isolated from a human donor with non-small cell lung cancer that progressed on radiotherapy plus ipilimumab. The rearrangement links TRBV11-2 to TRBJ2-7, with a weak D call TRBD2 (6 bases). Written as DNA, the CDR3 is TGTGCCAGCGGCCGGGGTAGCGGCTTCTACGAGCAGTACTTC. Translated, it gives CASGRGSGFYEQYF.